A single sample gave rise to the 32 T cell receptor beta chains below, sequenced in a study of patients and donors after allogeneic stem cell transplantation. TCRdb fed the RT-PCR reads into MiXCR, producing one record per CDR3 protein. The data show about 230,000 distinct CDR3 sequences, approximately 14% seen once. Sequencing was performed on blood, either unsorted or a sorted T cell fraction (not recorded which). All receptors derive from a human donor who was either an allogeneic HSCT recipient or a stem cell or donor lymphocyte infusion donor (not recorded which). It is not recorded whose cells these are; they may come from a transplant donor.

This clonotype occurred a few times. The rearrangement joins TRBV5-1 to TRBJ2-5, with 9 bases matching TRBD2. V lost 5 bases and J lost 5; bases outside the gene matches: 10. This CDR3 has 15 amino acids. Germline lookup yields CDR1 SGHRS and CDR2 YFSETQ. CDR3 amino acids: CASREGVAGAETQYF. Written as DNA, the CDR3 is TGCGCCAGCAGAGAAGGGGTAGCGGGAGCGGAGACCCAGTACTTC.

This clonotype has at least ten counts. V gene TRBV20-1 combines with J gene TRBJ2-4, with D perhaps TRBD2 (5 bases). The CDR3 is 13 residues long. Germline lookup yields CDR1 DFQATT and CDR2 SNEGSKA (reference sequence). V shed 6 bases and J shed 1 base, with 10 bases lying between them. The CDR3 spells CSAGRDAKNIQYF. The CDR3 DNA reads as TGCAGTGCCGGCCGGGATGCCAAAAACATTCAGTACTTC.

Regarding this clonotype: A much more abundant neighbour one base away suggests this may be a read error. This chain connects TRBV5-1 to TRBJ2-5, with 8 bases matching TRBD1. V was pared by 3 bases and J by 3 bases, with 4 bases of the junction left unmatched. Germline V gene lookup returns CDR1 SGHRS and CDR2 YFSETQ. The CDR3 is 14 amino acids. CDR3 protein: CASSWGTGKETQYF. The CDR3 DNA reads as TGCGCCAGCAGCTGGGGGACAGGCAAAGAGACCCAGTACTTC.

This chain uses TRBV5-5 with TRBJ1-4; the D gene is possibly TRBD1 (6 bases). From germline, CDR1 is SGHKS and CDR2 YYEKEE (reference sequence). The CDR3 sequence is 14 residues long. V lost 1 base and J 8 bases, leaving 12 bases between the germline ends. The CDR3 protein is CASSLPGGSEKLFF. Here the CDR3 DNA reads TGTGCCAGCAGCTTGCCCGGGGGCAGCGAAAAACTGTTTTTT.

This chain links TRBV7-9 with TRBJ2-1; D gene ambiguous. Germline values: CDR1 SEHNR, CDR2 FQNEAQ (reference sequence). The length of the CDR3 is 15 residues. V was pared by 0 bases and J by 0 bases, with 6 bases between. CDR3 bases: TGTGCCAGCAGCTTAGCGCCGAGCTCCTACAATGAGCAGTTCTTC. This encodes CASSLAPSSYNEQFF.

Only a few counts were recorded for this clonotype. V gene TRBV6-1 combines with J gene TRBJ1-4; D possibly corresponds to TRBD1 (5 bases). The CDR3 spans 16 residues. The V end was cut by 3 bases, the J end by 2 bases, with 13 bases between. CDR1 is MNHNS and CDR2 is SASEGT in the germline V gene. The chain's CDR3 is CASSENLQGTNEKLFF. CDR3 DNA sequence: TGTGCCAGCAGTGAGAACTTGCAGGGCACTAATGAAAAACTGTTTTTT.

This clonotype was seen a handful of times. This chain links TRBV7-3 with TRBJ2-2; 8 nucleotides agree with TRBD2. V was pared by 5 bases and J by 5 bases, with 13 bases of the junction left unmatched. The CDR3 is made up of 17 amino acids. The germline V gene has CDR1 SGHTA and CDR2 FQGTGA. The CDR3 reads CASSPRLAGLGTGELFF. In DNA, the CDR3 is TGTGCCAGCAGCCCGCGTTTAGCGGGGTTGGGGACCGGGGAGCTGTTTTTT.

The J gene is TRBJ2-3, the V gene TRBV6-4, with 12 bases that match TRBD1. The CDR3 covers 15 residues. Trimming took 6 bases from V and 3 from J; bases not matched to a gene: 4. Germline V gene data show CDR1 as MRHNA and CDR2 as SNTAGT. Here the CDR3 DNA reads TGTGCCAGCAGAGGGGACAGGGGGCCTACAGATACGCAGTATTTT. Its translation: CASRGDRGPTDTQYF.

This clonotype has a count of ten or more. J is TRBJ1-6 and V is TRBV3-1; a possible D gene is TRBD1 (5 bases). Germline V gives CDR1 LGHDT, CDR2 YNNKEL (reference sequence). This CDR3 spans 14 amino acids. The V end lost 1 base, the J end lost 7 bases, and 8 bases lay between the germline ends. CDR3 sequence (DNA): TGTGCCAGCAGCCAAGGGGGCAGGAATTCACCCCTCCACTTT. Amino acids: CASSQGGRNSPLHF.

In this sample, this clonotype turned up many times. The chain couples TRBV20-1 to TRBJ1-5, with TRBD1 as a possible D gene (6 bases). Deletions cut 5 bases from V and 2 bases from J, with 16 bases between. The CDR3 totals 15 residues. CDR1 is DFQATT and CDR2 is SNEGSKA in the germline V gene (reference sequence). Written as DNA, the CDR3 is TGCAGTGCTGAGACGTTTAGGGGGGGCAATCAGCCCCAGCATTTT. It encodes CSAETFRGGNQPQHF.

This clonotype was observed a few times. The chain recombines TRBV2 with TRBJ1-1; 7 bases align to TRBD1. Germline V gives CDR1 SNHLY, CDR2 FYNNEI. The CDR3 extends over 15 amino acids. Trimming at V came to 1 base and at J to 0 bases, leaving 2 bases not matched to a gene. The CDR3 is CASSEGDRLNTEAFF. CDR3 nucleotide sequence: TGTGCCAGCAGTGAAGGGGACAGATTGAACACTGAAGCTTTCTTT.

CDR3 region: CASSQQPWGAGGYNEQFF. CDR3 DNA sequence: TGCGCCAGCAGCCAACAACCCTGGGGAGCGGGGGGGTACAATGAGCAGTTCTTC. The chain is built from TRBV4-3 and TRBJ2-1; 10 nucleotides align to TRBD2. Looked up from germline, CDR1 is LGHNA and CDR2 is YSLEER. V lost 2 bases, J lost 4 bases, and 11 bases stayed unmatched. The CDR3 is made up of 18 amino acids.

In this sample, this clonotype turned up a few times. J is TRBJ2-3 and V is TRBV10-3; D perhaps matches TRBD2 (6 bases). The CDR3 consists of 14 residues. V gave up 3 bases and J gave up 4 bases, with 11 bases separating them. Germline CDR1 reads ENHRY; CDR2 reads SYGVKD. CDR3 in amino acids: CAISDSGGADTQYF. In DNA form, the CDR3 reads TGTGCCATCAGTGACTCCGGAGGGGCAGATACGCAGTATTTT.

In DNA form, the CDR3 reads TGCGCCAGCCGAGCCGAGGGGAACACTGAAGCTTTCTTT. Translation: CASRAEGNTEAFF. The chain is built from TRBV10-2 and TRBJ1-1; no firm D call. Trimming removed 8 bases at V and 1 base at J, with 11 bases between. The CDR3 contains 13 residues. Per germline, CDR1 WSHSY and CDR2 SAAADI.

In this sample, this clonotype turned up a few times. An end of the junction does not agree with germline; a read error may underlie this. The chain recombines TRBV12-3 or TRBV12-4 with TRBJ2-5; no reliable D call. The CDR3 totals 14 residues. CDR3 amino acids: CAPKPRHWIETQYF. The DNA of the CDR3 is TGCGCACCGAAACCTAGACATTGGATAGAGACCCAGTACTTC.

The chain uses TRBV6-2 or TRBV6-3 and TRBJ1-5, with TRBD1 identical over 8 bases. Germline V gene lookup returns CDR1 MNHEY and CDR2 SVGEGT. The CDR3 is 15 residues long. With 1 base clipped from V and 3 bases from J, the junction kept 2 bases outside the gene matches. CDR3 coding DNA: TGTGCCAGCAGTTACTGGACAGGGCCCAATCAGCCCCAGCATTTT. Amino acids: CASSYWTGPNQPQHF.

This clonotype was picked up a small number of times. The V and J genes are TRBV3-1 and TRBJ2-1; 7 positions agree with TRBD2. Germline assignment: CDR1 LGHDT and CDR2 YNNKEL (reference sequence). There are 15 residues in the CDR3. With 7 bases clipped from V and 5 bases from J, the junction kept 11 bases outside the gene matches. In DNA form, the CDR3 reads TGTGCCAGCAAACCAACTAGCGCTTCCCACAATGAGCAGTTCTTC. Its translation is CASKPTSASHNEQFF.

This clonotype has a handful of counts. The chain joins TRBV4-2 to TRBJ1-6; weak D call: TRBD1 (5 bases). V was trimmed by 1 base and J by 8 bases, leaving 12 bases between them. Per germline, CDR1 LGHNA and CDR2 YNFKEQ. The CDR3 length is 15 residues. The CDR3 reads CASSQATERYSPLHF. The DNA of the CDR3 is TGTGCCAGCAGCCAAGCGACAGAACGGTATTCACCCCTCCACTTT.

The chain uses TRBV18 and TRBJ1-2; maybe TRBD1 (5 bases). The V end was cut by 3 bases, the J end by 2 bases, with 10 bases between. The length of the CDR3 is 14 residues. The germline V gene has CDR1 KGHSH and CDR2 LQKENI. The CDR3 DNA follows: TGTGCCAGCTCACCGGGCAGGGTGAACTATGGCTACACCTTC. Translated: CASSPGRVNYGYTF.

This clonotype was seen many times. The CDR3 nucleotides read TGTGCCAGCAGTCCCATCCTTGGCAGCACCTCTGGAAACACCATATATTTT. This codes for CASSPILGSTSGNTIYF. The genes are TRBV6-1 and TRBJ1-3; D gene uncertain. The CDR3 runs to 17 residues. CDR1 is MNHNS and CDR2 is SASEGT in the germline V gene. V lost 5 bases and J 0 bases, leaving 17 bases between the germline ends.

This clonotype was detected only a few times. The chain links TRBV27 to TRBJ2-2; D may be TRBD1 (5 bases). V gave up 4 bases and J gave up 1 base, with 13 bases separating them. Germline CDR1 MNHEY, CDR2 SMNVEV (reference sequence). The CDR3 is 16 amino acids. CDR3 protein: CASSSPSGKNTGELFF. The DNA for the CDR3 is TGTGCCAGCAGTTCCCCTTCAGGGAAGAACACCGGGGAGCTGTTTTTT.

The chain employs TRBV4-2 and TRBJ2-7; TRBD2 aligns across 11 bases. The CDR3 is made up of 19 amino acids. Germline values: CDR1 LGHNA, CDR2 YNFKEQ. J gave up 2 bases and V 0 bases, and 12 bases lay outside the gene matches. The CDR3 region is CASSQDRGGTSGFTYEQYF. In DNA, the CDR3 is TGTGCCAGCAGCCAAGATCGGGGCGGGACTAGCGGATTTACCTACGAGCAGTACTTC.

Many counts were recorded for this clonotype. This sequence joins TRBV2 and TRBJ2-3, with a possible D match to TRBD2 (6 bases). Germline V gene data show CDR1 as SNHLY and CDR2 as FYNNEI. Trimming left V 4 bases short and J 0 bases short, with 11 bases between. The CDR3 length is 15 residues. Here the CDR3 DNA reads TGTGCCAGCAGTGGTTCCGGGACTAGCACAGATACGCAGTATTTT. The encoded protein is CASSGSGTSTDTQYF.

The V call is TRBV6-5, the J call TRBJ2-1; D uncertain. Germline lookup yields CDR1 MNHEY and CDR2 SVGAGI. V was trimmed by 2 bases and J by 8 bases, leaving 10 bases between them. There are 13 residues in the CDR3. As DNA, the CDR3 is TGTGCCAGCAGTTACCGTTACTGGGATGAGCAGTTCTTC. Protein sequence: CASSYRYWDEQFF.

This chain connects TRBV29-1 to TRBJ2-5; the D call may be TRBD1 or TRBD2 (7 bases each). Germline V gene data show CDR1 as SQVTM and CDR2 as ANQGSEA. The V gene lost 7 bases and the J gene lost 4 bases, with 22 bases spanning the gap. The CDR3 length is 15 residues. This chain's CDR3 is CSAGLAGGVTETQYF. CDR3 coding DNA: TGCAGCGCCGGACTTGCAGGGGGGGTAACAGAGACCCAGTACTTC.

This clonotype was counted ten times or more. This chain connects TRBV29-1 to TRBJ2-2; the D call may be TRBD1 or TRBD2 (6 bases each). Germline assignment: CDR1 SQVTM and CDR2 ANQGSEA. The V end was cut by 2 bases, the J end by 3 bases, with 13 bases between. The CDR3 runs 15 residues. CDR3 residues: CSVEPTGGYTGELFF. CDR3 coding DNA: TGCAGCGTTGAACCGACAGGAGGGTACACCGGGGAGCTGTTTTTT.

This clonotype was counted at least ten times. V is TRBV9 and J is TRBJ2-1, with 8 bases that match TRBD1. The J segment lost 5 bases and the V segment lost 4 bases, leaving 5 bases of the junction unmatched. This CDR3 has 14 residues. Germline V gene sequence: CDR1 SGDLS, CDR2 YYNGEE. The CDR3, as DNA: TGTGCCAGCAGCCTGAGACAGGGGCACAATGAGCAGTTCTTC. This encodes CASSLRQGHNEQFF.

The chain links TRBV30 to TRBJ2-7; 15 positions agree with TRBD2. Germline V gene sequence: CDR1 GTSNPN, CDR2 SVGIG (reference sequence). The CDR3 consists of 17 residues. Trimming at V came to 2 bases and at J to 1 base, leaving 6 bases not matched to a gene. The CDR3 protein is CAWSLGTSGRWSYEQYF. DNA for the CDR3: TGTGCCTGGAGTTTGGGGACTAGCGGGAGGTGGTCCTACGAGCAGTACTTC.

In DNA, the CDR3 is TGTGCCAGCAGCCAAGATGAGGCGGGGGAAGAGTTCTTC. Its protein is CASSQDEAGEEFF. The chain employs TRBV4-2 and TRBJ2-1; 7 positions match TRBD2. V lost 0 bases, J lost 14 bases, and 7 bases stayed unmatched. CDR3 size: 13 residues. CDR1 is LGHNA and CDR2 is YNFKEQ in the germline V gene.

This clonotype was observed at least ten times. The chain couples TRBV3-1 to TRBJ2-5; D remains unclear. Trimming stripped 5 bases from V and 5 bases from J, with 9 bases between. There are 12 residues in the CDR3. Germline V CDR1 and CDR2: LGHDT, YNNKEL (reference sequence). The CDR3 sequence is CASSDVRETQYF. The CDR3 DNA follows: TGTGCCAGCAGCGACGTAAGGGAGACCCAGTACTTC.

This clonotype was observed many times. This chain uses TRBV6-2 or TRBV6-3 with TRBJ2-7, with 7 nucleotides matching TRBD2. The germline V gene has CDR1 MNHEY and CDR2 SVGEGT. CDR3 length: 14 residues. Trimming at V came to 5 bases and at J to 7 bases, leaving 11 bases not matched to a gene. CDR3 DNA sequence: TGTGCCAGCAGTGAACATCAGGGAGCGGGAGAGCAGTACTTC. Translating it yields CASSEHQGAGEQYF.

This clonotype was observed at least ten times. V and J are TRBV7-6 and TRBJ2-3; D is unresolved. Trimming shortened V by 3 bases and J by 0 bases, and 10 bases separated the two germline ends. Germline V gene data show CDR1 as SGHVS and CDR2 as FNYEAQ. CDR3 length: 15 residues. The CDR3 sequence is CASSFDGVSTDTQYF. The CDR3 nucleotides are TGTGCCAGCAGCTTTGATGGCGTTAGCACAGATACGCAGTATTTT.